This entry is about one TCR beta chain. This clone was observed a few times. It lacks a known antigen. No base qualities exist here, and no much larger clone lies one base off it. The library was generated by the immunoSEQ multiplex PCR assay. A mixture of 60 forward primers for TCR Vbeta segments and 13 reverse primers for TCR Jbeta segments was used in the multiplex PCR. The CDR3 region of rearranged TCR beta genes was amplified from genomic DNA by a multiplex PCR assay. On the Illumina HiSeq System, the amplified TCR beta libraries were sequenced as 87-base-pair reads. The authors processed their data as follows. A later analysis tallied 80 million to 95 million unique TCR beta chains across the roughly 610 repertoires, and roughly 11 million of those chains were shared by two or more donors. To remove PCR and sequencing errors, raw reads were error-corrected and collapsed into unique sequences using a nearest-neighbor algorithm that merged closely related sequences. CDR3 sequences were aligned to IMGT reference sequences to assign V, D and J gene segments. For a sequence to be retained, at least a six-nucleotide match to both a V gene segment and a J gene segment was required. A rearrangement counted as productive if the CDR3 had no stop codons and remained in frame with V and J, and every other rearrangement counted as non-productive. CDR3 was defined according to IMGT convention as the region running from the second conserved V-encoded cysteine to the conserved J-encoded phenylalanine. In an earlier analysis of more than 550 of the donors, sequences lacking an unambiguous match to a single V gene segment were excluded. In an earlier analysis of approximately 610 of the donors, V segments were called functional above 56.7% productive rearrangements and were called segregating when the between-donor standard deviation exceeded 5%. A statistical classification framework was built for diagnosing cytomegalovirus status from the catalog of TCR beta chain sequences. A later analysis assigned V and J genes by comparing TCR nucleotide sequences with IMGT/GENE-DB human TR gene sequences. A later analysis assigned CDR3 sequences and most-parsimonious VDJ recombination scenarios with the TCRdist pipeline. In a later analysis, each TCR beta chain was defined by its CDR3 amino acid sequence together with its V-gene family, and reads without a unique V-gene family were excluded. To address suspected cross-contamination and a sequencing artifact, a later analysis removed 450 to 700 highly shared, low-generation-probability nucleotide sequences. A later analysis calculated a clonal expansion index for each public chain from normalized within-repertoire ranks of inferred template counts. In a later analysis, generation probabilities were computed with a VDJ recombination model fitted to out-of-frame rearrangements, and the resulting probabilities were checked against IGoR. A later analysis scored TCR-TCR, TCR-HLA and TCR-CMV co-occurrence with hypergeometric tests, applying a repertoire-size bias correction to TCR pairs. False discovery rates were estimated in a later analysis by permuting HLA or CMV assignments 20 times. A later analysis grouped co-occurring TCRs with DBSCAN, adding TCRdist sequence similarity when clustering within HLA-allele-positive subsets. Repertoires with fewer than 30,000 or more than 120,000 public chains, plus five repertoires with anomalous nucleotide sharing, were excluded from co-occurrence clustering. TCRdb holds this immuneACCESS table with in-frame rearrangements only. Some clones are missing; in checked studies, unresolved V genes explain under half, and the rest has no known cause. Clonal size and the V and J genes are those of that table, whereas D and trimming came from the DNA. The table for this sample lists tens of thousands of clones; roughly three quarters of them were counted only once. Clones ranked in the top ten supply roughly 3% of the sample.

The data are from a study of cytomegalovirus exposure and HLA in healthy donors (dated by TCRdb to about 2017). About the full investigation: In an earlier analysis of about 560 of the donors, approximately 300 Gb of sequence data and just under 120 million unique TCR beta sequences from 150 million to 200 million T cells were reported. To study patterns of TCR occurrence, a later analysis re-analyzed previously published TCR beta repertoires from just over 650 donors and added high-resolution HLA genotyping. Genome-wide SNP genotypes for about three fifths of the roughly 700 donors were used in a later genetic analysis, which treated that subset as a discovery cohort. Along with the approximately 650-subject first cohort, a separate validation cohort of around 110 different subjects was used. Every repertoire in the discovery cohort had been generated on one and the same sequencing platform. Four or five DR-DQ haplotypes were treated as single units for association and clustering because of strong linkage in the cohort. Donor age, sex, ethnicity and CMV serostatus were collected together with the repertoire data. Rather than drawing on any new phenotypic data, the later analysis identified candidate immune exposures from TCR beta sequences and the way those sequences occurred across donors. An early release that covered about 600 HLA-typed donors contained approximately 300 gigabases of sequencing data and about 84 million unique TCR sequences. On average, 235,054 unique TCR beta nucleotide sequences were sequenced per donor among some 420 genotyped donors of the cohort, with about 17% of those sequences being non-productive. Of the 398 genotyped donors, approximately 83% fell in the genetic ancestry cluster associated with self-reported Caucasian donors. The study was designed to test whether signatures of past pathogen exposure could be identified by cataloging public T cell receptors. Typing coverage differed by locus: A, B, C, DRB1 and DQB1 were typed in about 629-640 donors, DQA1 in roughly 500, DPA1 in some 600, and DPB1 in around 490. To predict cytomegalovirus infection status, the study combined high-throughput TCR immunosequencing, statistical association of individual TCRs with disease status, and machine learning. The study used immunosequencing to profile the T cell repertoires of hundreds of subjects and linked those repertoires to cytomegalovirus serostatus. HLA typing included class I and class II loci at four-digit resolution. To decide whether each TCR beta V gene segment behaved as functional or pseudogenic, an earlier analysis of some 600 of the donors relied on high-throughput TCR beta sequencing.

Here is what the overall study found, with its caveats: Broadly in line with IMGT annotations, most TCR beta V segments showed up in productive rearrangements about 87% or about 30% of the time in an earlier analysis of 587 of the donors. Some IMGT-functional V segments, including TRBV6-2 and TRBV6-3, could not be distinguished by the 87-base-pair reads and were therefore excluded. HLA typing was unavailable for some donors at each locus, so association tests used only the typed subset. At a false discovery rate of 0.05, a later analysis linked approximately 18,000 TCR beta sequences to specific HLA alleles. In the study, 150 to 200 TCR beta chains were listed as associated with cytomegalovirus. A cluster of highly shared sequence variants was judged likely to represent a technical artifact of the sequencing pipeline. Compared with the roughly 670-donor mean, donors in an Asian-associated ancestry cluster had fewer N-insertions in productive TCRs, according to a later genetic analysis. This cohort had only TCR beta chains sequenced, and the lack of alpha or paired-chain data limited which features could be detected. In vitro tests confirmed that a few of the cytomegalovirus-associated TCR beta chains recognize cytomegalovirus antigens. In both the original and validation cohorts, the classifier was reported to diagnose cytomegalovirus status with high specificity and sensitivity. The authors suggested that the approach could potentially be generalized to other disease states and immunological phenotypes. In a later analysis, several top co-occurrence clusters were reported to appear linked to parvovirus B19, influenza, CMV and Epstein-Barr virus. A later analysis found that HLA-associated TCR beta chains were more clonally expanded and had lower generation probabilities than equally common non-associated chains. Most TCR sequences were observed very rarely across donors, whereas some public TCRs were present in many individuals. Correlated functional status among segregating V segments might reflect linkage disequilibrium, but an unknown experimental factor could not be ruled out. According to a later analysis, most CMV-associated TCR beta chains appeared to be HLA-restricted, and the HLA associations seemed to be driven largely by CMV exposure. Roughly 15 rarely observed V segments, including chromosome 9 orphons, were excluded from the earlier analysis of a few hundred of the donors because counts were too low. A further reported finding was that TCR beta sequences accurately predicted the HLA-A and HLA-B alleles for most subjects in the first cohort. Assigning TCR associations to individual alleles was difficult when HLA alleles, especially DR and DQ, strongly co-occurred. V-gene and J-gene trimming of TCR beta chains was associated with a missense DCLRE1C variant in a later genetic analysis, and the association was replicated in an independent cohort. Presence/absence analyses assumed roughly uniform sequencing depth across donors, an assumption that may not hold. The only immune exposure information available for the cohort was CMV serostatus. A later analysis found that TCR association rates varied across HLA loci, with DRB1 alleles showing the most associated TCRs and HLA-C alleles the fewest.

In total, approximately 700 healthy bone marrow donors made up the cohort. Cohort members were all nominally healthy when sampled, although unrecorded immune exposures were likely present. The donor was CMV seronegative and was included in the group of a few hundred seronegative cohort members. A peripheral blood sample was collected from each donor, and TCR beta sequencing was performed on peripheral blood mononuclear cells. Genomic DNA was extracted from the blood cell samples with the Qiagen DNeasy Blood Extraction Kit. CDR1 and CDR2, per the germline V gene, are SGHRS and YFSETQ. The CDR3 numbers 16 residues from cysteine through phenylalanine. This entry keeps only the CDR3 DNA: 48 bases, framed from base 1. V is trimmed back by 0 bases and J by 0 bases, and the junction contains 4 bases that no gene match accounts for.

The clonotype originates from a man younger than 35 in good health and CMV-seronegative. The V gene is TRBV5-1 and the J gene is TRBJ2-3; the junction holds 7 bases that match TRBD1. What was sequenced was PBMCs. The DNA sequence reads TGCGCCAGCAGCTTGGAGGGCAGGGGGAGCACAGATACGCAGTATTTT. Its translation is CASSLEGRGSTDTQYF.